By share, the clone carrying this TCR beta chain ranks as medium-sized. Its antigen is not identified. Per germline, CDR1 MNHEY and CDR2 SVGAGI. V was shortened by 8 bases and J by 3 bases, with 20 bases between the two germline ends. This CDR3 is 16 amino acids long. Time point of the sample: sample taken at primary tumor resection. Whole RNA obtained from tumor, nontumor lung or frozen PBMC underwent sequencing without sorting. The library protocol tagged each TCR cDNA with a unique molecular identifier. TCRdb used MiXCR to reprocess the 5' RACE reads, holding one entry per CDR3 protein. Of 13,000 or so distinct CDR3 sequences in the sample, 3% to 4% are singletons; the top ten hold 15% to 20%. The data are from a study of spatial heterogeneity in lung cancer. At the level of the study: For the average unique TCR and UMI combination, more than 8.5 occurrences appeared in raw reads. Findings of the study overall: Intratumoral expanded alpha and beta TCR counts were found to track tumor mutation counts.

The receptor's source is a male donor with early-stage non-small cell lung cancer. Sequences were derived from lung tumor tissue, sampled at surgery. The rearrangement links TRBV6-5 to TRBJ2-1; D may match TRBD1 or TRBD2 (5 bases each). CDR3 amino acids: CASGTPLGQIYNEQFF. The DNA of the CDR3 is TGTGCCAGCGGGACCCCTCTCGGGCAGATCTACAATGAGCAGTTCTTC.